Listed below are T cell receptor beta chains from one sample, sequenced in a study of shared clonotypes between healthy human individuals. Here immunoSEQ multiplex PCR was the method, and the copy in TCRdb shows in-frame clones only, minus some. This sample has nearly 1,000,000 clones, with 76% found just once. Sequenced input: memory CD4+ T cells sorted from blood. These receptors were obtained from a man younger than 30 in good health. The conserved cysteine and the conserved F or W are not part of the CDR3 here.

>TRBV4-3|TRBJ2-3
ASSQDGQGAGDTQY
>TRBV10-3|TRBJ2-1
ATRQTLGSDEQF
>TRBV4-1|TRBJ2-1
ASSPGGAKYNEQF
>TRBV4-1|TRBJ2-7
ASSQDPGQGVVEY
>TRBV6-5|TRBJ2-2
ASSYSTGVNTGELF
>TRBV6-1|TRBJ2-7
ASSELGGWDEQY
>TRBV7-9|TRBJ2-1
ASSSYQSSYNEQF
>TRBV11-2|TRBJ2-5
ASSLGNGQGGETQY
>TRBV7-2|TRBJ1-5
ASSLTSGDSNQPQH
>TRBV2|TRBJ1-3
ASSGTTSGNTIY
>TRBV6-1|TRBJ2-2
ASSVGPGELF
>TRBV30|TRBJ1-5
AWTLGGGNNQPQH
>TRBV6-5|TRBJ2-2
ASSLPRVMSGELF
>TRBV5-6|TRBJ1-2
ASSLPPGTVQNYGYT
>TRBV7-2|TRBJ2-7
ASSSGGSTYEQY
>TRBV7-2|TRBJ1-4
ASSRQGGTNEKLF
>TRBV18|TRBJ2-3
ASSAKAGSTDTQY
>TRBV9|TRBJ2-2
ASSPQVANTGELF
>TRBV5-6|TRBJ1-2
ASSLVGGYT
>TRBV6-1|TRBJ2-2
ASRKTMNTGELF
>TRBV27|TRBJ2-7
ASSLGSGEIYEQY
>TRBV28|TRBJ1-1
ASSFGFPMNTEAF
>TRBV28|TRBJ1-6
ASSLPSRGLGVYNSPLH
>TRBV10-3|TRBJ1-1
AISESGGQRMNTEAF
>TRBV4-3|TRBJ2-5
ASSQESIGWETQY
>TRBV5-1|TRBJ1-3
ASSLDGPGNTIY
>TRBV5-8|TRBJ1-2
ASSSPLGPYGYT
>TRBV9|TRBJ2-3
ASSVAGRSGRAPDTQY
>TRBV7-7|TRBJ1-1
ASSLESGTEAF
>TRBV28|TRBJ1-2
ASSSGGTARGYT
>TRBV29-1|TRBJ2-5
SVVMNAQETQY
>TRBV5-1|TRBJ2-1
ASSLGRTSSYNEQF
>TRBV7-2|TRBJ1-1
ASSPPESPRLV
>TRBV29-1|TRBJ1-2
SVDDRVYGYT
>TRBV5-4|TRBJ1-2
ASSPRTGWNDGYT
>TRBV6-5|TRBJ2-7
ASRQLSRGEQY
>TRBV7-2|TRBJ2-7
ASSLSGRSYEQY